The 12 T cell receptor beta chains in this list originate from one sample, sequenced in a study of radiotherapy plus CTLA-4 blockade in lung cancer. Assay: immunoSEQ multiplex PCR; the TCRdb copy retains only in-frame clones and omits some. The table includes 60,000 to 65,000 clones, 70% to 85% detected once. The sample was peripheral blood, taken from a patient treated with radiotherapy plus ipilimumab. The origin of the receptors is a human donor with non-small cell lung cancer who had a complete response to radiotherapy plus ipilimumab.

The chain employs TRBV6-6 and TRBJ1-2; no definite D call. V lost 0 bases to trimming and J lost 4 bases, with 15 bases between them. Germline lookup yields CDR1 MNHNY and CDR2 SVGAGI (reference sequence). CDR3 length: 16 amino acids. Here the CDR3 reads CASSYSSGGSGYGYTF. DNA for the CDR3: TGTGCCAGCAGTTACTCGAGCGGAGGAAGCGGCTATGGCTACACCTTC.

This clone was seen only a few times. The chain links TRBV15 to TRBJ1-3, with D tentatively TRBD1 (6 bases). This CDR3 contains 13 residues. Germline V CDR1 and CDR2: LNHNV, YYDKDF (reference sequence). Trimming stripped 3 bases from V and 3 bases from J, with 6 bases between. The CDR3 DNA reads TGTGCCACCAGCAGGGACAGTGGAAACACCATATATTTT. This gives the protein CATSRDSGNTIYF. The entire variable domain, with the rest obtained from reference TRBV15 and TRBJ1-3, is as follows: DAMVIQNPRYQVTQFGKPVTLSCSQTLNHNVMYWYQQKSSQAPKLLFHYYDKDFNNEADTPDNFQSRRPNTSFCFLDIRSPGLGDTAMYLCATSRDSGNTIYFGEGSWLTVV.

CDR3 in amino acids: CASSQQGPAYEQYV. The CDR3 nucleotides read TGTGCCAGCAGCCAACAAGGGCCTGCCTACGAGCAGTACGTC. This sequence joins TRBV6-5 and TRBJ2-7; D is uncertain. The CDR3 consists of 14 residues. CDR1 and CDR2 (germline): MNHEY, SVGAGI. Trimming removed 6 bases from V and 2 bases from J, with 14 bases in between.

The chain carries TRBV7-8 and TRBJ1-4; D is unclear. Trimming left V 0 bases short and J 2 bases short, with 16 bases between. The length of the CDR3 is 18 residues. The V gene's germline CDR1 is SGHVS and CDR2 FQNEAQ. The CDR3: CASSLAMGKGKTNEKLFF. The CDR3 bases are TGTGCCAGCAGCTTAGCGATGGGTAAAGGCAAGACTAATGAAAAACTGTTTTTT.

The gene calls are TRBV6-1 and TRBJ1-2; 12 bases are a match to TRBD1. J was trimmed by 8 bases and V by 6 bases; bases with no gene match: 7. CDR1 is MNHNS, CDR2 SASEGT, per germline. This CDR3 contains 14 residues. CDR3 residues: CASRPGQGAPGYTF. The CDR3 nucleotides read TGTGCCAGCAGACCGGGACAGGGGGCCCCGGGCTACACCTTC.

The rearrangement links TRBV7-9 to TRBJ1-2; TRBD1 is a possible D gene (6 bases). The V and J ends lost 5 bases and 4 bases respectively, with 11 bases between them. This CDR3 has 13 residues. From germline, CDR1 is SEHNR and CDR2 FQNEAQ (reference sequence). The CDR3 region has the DNA TGTGCCAGCAGCCCCGGACAGATCTATGGCTACACCTTC. Translation: CASSPGQIYGYTF.

This chain joins TRBV7-2 and TRBJ2-7, with TRBD1 identical over 9 bases. V was pared by 3 bases and J by 10 bases, with 1 base of the junction left unmatched. This CDR3 has 11 residues. The V gene's germline CDR1 is SGHTA and CDR2 FQGNSA. The CDR3 is CASSLGQGQYF. In DNA, the CDR3 is TGTGCCAGCAGCTTGGGACAGGGACAGTACTTC.

V and J are TRBV10-1 and TRBJ2-7, with D tentatively TRBD1 (6 bases). This CDR3 contains 15 residues. Trimming took off 6 bases at V and 3 bases at J, with 18 bases between the two ends. Germline CDR1 is WNHNN and CDR2 is SYGVQD (reference sequence). The DNA for the CDR3 is TGCGCCAGCAGCGAAACAGGGCAGTTAAGCTACGAGCAGTACGTC. It encodes CASSETGQLSYEQYV.

This sequence joins TRBV9 and TRBJ2-3; D is undetermined. Between the trimmed V and J ends, which lost 0 bases and 6 bases, there was a span of 11 bases. The germline gives CDR1 SGDLS, CDR2 YYNGEE. The CDR3 loop spans 14 amino acids. The CDR3 nucleotides read TGTGCCAGCAGCGTAGTTAGTGCGGAGGATACGCAGTATTTT. Translation gives CASSVVSAEDTQYF. Full variable domain (remainder filled in from reference TRBV9 and TRBJ2-3): DSGVTQTPKHLITATGQRVTLRCSPRSGDLSVYWYQQSLDQGLQFLIQYYNGEERAKGNILERFSAQQFPDLHSELNLSSLELGDSALYFCASSVVSAEDTQYFGPGTRLTVL.

The chain employs TRBV30 and TRBJ1-2; D is undetermined. This CDR3 is built from 12 residues. The V end was cut by 4 bases, the J end by 2 bases, with 8 bases between. Germline V gives CDR1 GTSNPN, CDR2 SVGIG (reference sequence). The DNA of the CDR3 is TGTGCCTGGACGGAGACAAACTATGGCTACACCTTC. Translating gives CAWTETNYGYTF.

The chain is built from TRBV11-2 and TRBJ2-7, with D possibly being TRBD1 (6 bases). The CDR3 runs 13 residues. The germline V gene encodes CDR1 SGHAT and CDR2 FQNNGV. V lost 5 bases and J lost 7, with 15 bases in between. The CDR3 loop is CASSPEQGGEQYF. The DNA for the CDR3 is TGTGCCAGCAGCCCGGAACAGGGCGGGGAGCAGTACTTC. Supplemented by reference TRBV11-2 and TRBJ2-7, the full variable domain reads EAGVAQSPRYKIIEKRQSVAFWCNPISGHATLYWYQQILGQGPKLLIQFQNNGVVDDSQLPKDRFSAERLKGVDSTLKIQPAKLEDSAVYLCASSPEQGGEQYFGPGTRLTVT.

This chain joins TRBV29-1 and TRBJ2-3; 7 nucleotides align to TRBD2. The CDR3 is made up of 14 amino acids. CDR1 is SQVTM, CDR2 ANQGSEA, per germline. V lost 4 bases and J lost 0; bases outside the gene matches: 4. The CDR3 loop is CSVGLAASTDTQYF. The CDR3 DNA sequence: TGCAGCGTTGGACTAGCCGCTAGCACAGATACGCAGTATTTT.